A single sample gave rise to the 5 T cell receptor beta chains below, sequenced in a study of blood T cell repertoires in COVID-19. Assay used: immunoSEQ multiplex PCR; TCRdb lists only in-frame clones, some missing. The data show over 25,000 clones, around 79% seen once. Sequences were obtained from peripheral blood. These receptors were obtained from an elderly man with active or convalescent COVID-19.

The chain joins TRBV27 to TRBJ2-3; either TRBD1 or TRBD2 may fit D (9 bases each). Germline V gene lookup returns CDR1 MNHEY and CDR2 SMNVEV (reference sequence). The length of the CDR3 is 19 residues. Trimming removed 5 bases from V and 3 bases from J, with 27 bases in between. In nucleotides, the CDR3 is TGTGCCAGCAGTGGTGGACAGGGGCTGGCTAGCGGGGAAACAGATACGCAGTATTTT. It yields the protein CASSGGQGLASGETDTQYF.

The chain employs TRBV19 and TRBJ1-2; 8 bases line up with TRBD1. Germline assignment: CDR1 LNHDA and CDR2 SQIVND (reference sequence). V shed 4 bases and J 4 bases; nucleotides not matched to a gene: 8. The CDR3 has 15 amino acids. Here the CDR3 reads CASSSTTGALYGYTF. CDR3 in DNA: TGTGCCAGTAGTAGTACGACAGGGGCTCTCTATGGCTACACCTTC.

V gene TRBV5-1 combines with J gene TRBJ1-6; a possible D gene is TRBD1 (6 bases). The V end lost 1 base, the J end lost 0 bases, and 11 bases lay between the germline ends. Germline V gives CDR1 SGHRS, CDR2 YFSETQ. This CDR3 region has 17 residues. CDR3 nucleotides: TGCGCCAGCAGCTTGATGGGGGCAAGCTCCTATAATTCACCCCTCCACTTT. The encoded protein is CASSLMGASSYNSPLHF. Looking up the rest from reference TRBV5-1 and TRBJ1-6 gives the full variable domain: KAGVTQTPRYLIKTRGQQVTLSCSPISGHRSVSWYQQTPGQGLQFLFEYFSETQRNKGNFPGRFSGRQFSNSRSEMNVSTLELGDSALYLCASSLMGASSYNSPLHFGNGTRLTVT.

The chain recombines TRBV4-1 with TRBJ1-5, with D unresolved. V gave up 1 base and J gave up 7 bases, with 5 bases separating them. Germline V gene data show CDR1 as MGHRA and CDR2 as YSYEKL. The length of the CDR3 is 12 residues. The CDR3 region is CASSQVGQPQHF. The CDR3 DNA reads TGCGCCAGCAGCCAAGTGGGCCAGCCCCAGCATTTT.

The chain joins TRBV28 to TRBJ2-2; no firm D call. Per the germline V gene, CDR1 is MDHEN and CDR2 is SYDVKM. Deletions cut 3 bases from V and 2 bases from J, with 13 bases between. The CDR3 sequence is 16 residues long. The CDR3 DNA follows: TGTGCCAGCAGTTTCGGCGGTTCATACAACACCGGGGAGCTGTTTTTT. It translates to CASSFGGSYNTGELFF.